This T cell receptor (beta chain) was captured by sequencing in a study of T cell clusters in autoimmune cytopenias. One tube held mixed TRB-A and TRB-B primer pools for touch-down PCR. Reanalyzing the multiplex PCR reads, TCRdb keeps one entry per CDR3 protein, without DNA. The repertoire table contains 7,000 to 9,000 distinct CDR3 sequences. This CDR3 comprises 16 residues. Germline CDR1 is DFQATT and CDR2 is SNEGSKA (reference sequence). Each sample's input was 200 to 250 ng genomic DNA, 38,000 or so genome equivalents. The same data also contributed to another study, on T cell repertoires in aging, cancer and after chemotherapy.

The TCR sequence derives from a human donor with an autoimmune cytopenia or autoimmune hepatitis (not recorded which). The rearrangement joins TRBV20-1 to TRBJ2-3; the TCRdb call, TRBD1, lacks DNA for checking. The specimen was peripheral blood. CDR3 region: CSASNRLGQGQDTQYF.